These 20 T cell receptor beta chains share one sample of origin, sequenced in a study of tumor and adjacent non-tumor tissue in lung cancer. A modified ARM-PCR protocol with three rounds of nested PCR amplified TCRbeta. TCRdb used MiXCR to reprocess the multiplex PCR reads, holding one entry per CDR3 protein. The sample shows roughly 75,000 distinct CDR3 sequences, approximately 80% of them seen only once. RNA was extracted from bulk tissue without any cell sorting. This non-tumor lung sample came from over 3 cm beyond the tumor edge. The specimen sequenced was distant non-tumor lung tissue. All receptors derive from a man aged 55 to 70 with non-small cell lung cancer.

This clonotype has just a few counts. A much more abundant neighbour one base away suggests this may be a read error. The CDR3 DNA reads as TGTGCCAGCAGGGACGGGAGACAGGGGGCAATCGAAGCTTTCTTT. This sequence encodes CASRDGRQGAIEAFF. This chain links TRBV12-3 or TRBV12-4 with TRBJ1-1; 10 positions match TRBD1. The V segment lost 6 bases and the J segment 8 bases; nucleotides outside the gene matches: 12. This CDR3 comprises 15 residues.

With respect to this clonotype: Germline is not matched at one junction end, which may reflect a read error. The rearrangement joins TRBV2 to TRBJ1-3, with D maybe TRBD1 (5 bases). CDR3 length: 15 amino acids. Germline CDR1 reads SNHLY; CDR2 reads FYNNEI. CDR3 amino acids: CPSIDQDNSGNTIYF. The CDR3 bases are TGTCCCAGCATCGACCAGGACAACTCTGGAAACACCATATATTTT. The variable domain in full, completed from reference TRBV2 and TRBJ1-3, reads EPEVTQTPSHQVTQMGQEVILRCVPISNHLYFYWYRQILGQKVEFLVSFYNNEISEKSEIFDDQFSVERPDGSNFTLKIRSTKLEDSAMYFCPSIDQDNSGNTIYFGEGSWLTVV.

Details on this clonotype: The germline gene is not matched at one end of the junction; a read error may be the cause. CDR3 sequence: CVSILATGETQYF. CDR3 bases: TGTGTCAGCATCTTAGCGACCGGGGAGACCCAGTACTTC. The rearrangement links TRBV11-2 to TRBJ2-5, with D perhaps TRBD2 (5 bases). Germline CDR1 SGHAT, CDR2 FQNNGV. The CDR3 totals 13 residues.

Details on this clonotype: The conserved closing phenylalanine or tryptophan is absent in this CDR3, likely reflecting a read error. V usage is TRBV6-5 and J usage is TRBJ2-3; no firm D call. The germline V gene has CDR1 MNHEY and CDR2 SVGAGI. The V and J ends lost 6 bases and 12 bases respectively, with 16 bases between them. The CDR3 consists of 12 residues. The CDR3 sequence: CASSAGTDSQYV. The CDR3 DNA follows: TGTGCCAGCAGCGCAGGCACAGATTCACAGTATGTT.

For this clonotype: Mismatch with germline at one junction end may stem from a read error. The chain employs TRBV5-1 and TRBJ2-7; D may be TRBD1 (6 bases). The CDR3 runs 15 residues. Per the germline V gene, CDR1 is SGHRS and CDR2 is YFSETQ. Written as DNA, the CDR3 is TGCGCCAACAGCTTGGCATCTACAGGGAGCTACAAGCAGTACTTC. Translated: CANSLASTGSYKQYF. Drawing the rest from reference TRBV5-1 and TRBJ2-7, the complete variable domain is KAGVTQTPRYLIKTRGQQVTLSCSPISGHRSVSWYQQTPGQGLQFLFEYFSETQRNKGNFPGRFSGRQFSNSRSEMNVSTLELGDSALYLCANSLASTGSYKQYFGPGTRLTVT.

Points on this clonotype: The conserved phenylalanine or tryptophan normally closing the CDR3 is absent here, so this likely arose from a read error. This chain joins TRBV29-1 and TRBJ1-2; D is possibly TRBD1 (5 bases). Germline CDR1 SQVTM, CDR2 ANQGSEA. The CDR3 length is 14 residues. The CDR3 sequence is CSVDRSGIHYDYTL. As DNA, the CDR3 is TGCAGCGTTGATAGGTCAGGGATTCACTATGACTACACCTTG.

This chain's CDR3 is CSVIGLAGPRMEQFF. In DNA, the CDR3 is TGCAGTGTGATAGGACTAGCGGGGCCTAGAATGGAGCAGTTCTTC. J is TRBJ2-1 and V is TRBV20-1; TRBD2 agrees at 12 bases. The V gene's germline CDR1 is DFQATT and CDR2 SNEGSKA (reference sequence). Unmatched junction bases numbered 14, after V lost 7 bases and J lost 10 bases. The CDR3 is 15 residues long.

Concerning this clonotype: One end of the junction is discordant with germline, which a read error may explain. The rearrangement joins TRBV4-2 to TRBJ2-3; D gene ambiguous. CDR1 LGHNA and CDR2 YNFKEQ come from the germline V gene. CDR3 length: 15 amino acids. The CDR3 region has the DNA TGTGCTAGCAGCCAAGGTGCCGTTCTCACAGATACGCAGTATTTT. Translated, it gives CASSQGAVLTDTQYF.

As to this clonotype: Because the CDR3 is missing its conserved closing phenylalanine or tryptophan, this is likely a read error. The DNA is left out, because the CDR3 cannot be placed on it with certainty; the CDR3 is given as TCRdb lists it. The chain recombines TRBV11-3 with TRBJ2-7; the table's TRBD1 call for D was not verified on the DNA. With termini counted, the CDR3 has 14 amino acids. Germline lookup yields CDR1 SGHNT and CDR2 YENEEA. CDR3 loop: CASSPRDEASEQYL.

As regards this clonotype: It may be a read error: a sequence one base away is much more abundant. V gene TRBV24-1 combines with J gene TRBJ2-1; 15 nucleotides agree with TRBD2. Germline CDR1 is KGHDR and CDR2 is SFDVKD. The CDR3 runs to 18 residues. CDR3 loop: CAASDAGLAGGPGNEQFF. CDR3 DNA: TGTGCCGCCAGTGATGCTGGACTAGCGGGAGGGCCTGGTAATGAGCAGTTCTTC.

There are a few counts of this clonotype. The chain carries TRBV30 and TRBJ2-7; perhaps D is TRBD1 or TRBD2 (5 bases each). CDR3 length: 13 amino acids. Looked up from germline, CDR1 is GTSNPN and CDR2 is SVGIG (reference sequence). V was cut by 2 bases and J by 3 bases, with 11 bases left in between. DNA of the CDR3: TGTGCCTGGAGTTACGGGGCCCTCTACGAGCAGTACTTC. This gives the protein CAWSYGALYEQYF.

Notes on this clonotype: The junction departs from the called germline gene at one end, perhaps through a read error. CDR3 coding DNA: TGTGCCAACAGCTTAGGCCCGGCAAGGGCCGGGAACACCATATATTTT. This sequence encodes CANSLGPARAGNTIYF. V usage is TRBV13 and J usage is TRBJ1-3; no reliable D call. This CDR3 region has 16 residues. Germline loops: CDR1 PRHDT, CDR2 FYEKMQ (reference sequence). The entire variable domain, with the rest obtained from reference TRBV13 and TRBJ1-3, is as follows: AAGVIQSPRHLIKEKRETATLKCYPIPRHDTVYWYQQGPGQDPQFLISFYEKMQSDKGSIPDRFSAQQFSDYHSELNMSSLELGDSALYFCANSLGPARAGNTIYFGEGSWLTVV.

The V gene is TRBV20-1, the J gene TRBJ2-7; the D call may be TRBD1 or TRBD2 (5 bases each). CDR1 is DFQATT, CDR2 SNEGSKA, per germline (reference sequence). This CDR3 is built from 15 residues. Trimming pared 7 bases from V and 9 bases from J, leaving 28 bases between. The CDR3 DNA follows: TGCAGTGTTGCCAACGTCCAGGACACCGGGCGGGCGCAGTACTTC. It codes for CSVANVQDTGRAQYF.

For this clonotype: The junction shows a germline mismatch at one end, possibly a read error. This rearrangement joins TRBV5-4 to TRBJ1-1; 7 bases are shared with TRBD1. Germline V gives CDR1 SGHNT, CDR2 YYREEE (reference sequence). CDR3 length: 17 residues. The CDR3 bases are TGTGTCGGTAGCGCCGGTCGACAGGGACGAGGCGACACTCAAGCTTTCTTT. As protein: CVGSAGRQGRGDTQAFF.

Points on this clonotype: A read error may account for a junction end that differs from germline. This rearrangement joins TRBV11-2 to TRBJ2-5; D remains unclear. The CDR3 contains 13 residues. Germline V lookup: CDR1 SGHAT, CDR2 FQNNGV. CDR3 residues: CASISTREETRYF. CDR3 DNA sequence: TGTGCCAGCATCTCTACAAGGGAAGAGACCCGGTATTTC.

This clonotype was counted once. The CDR3 DNA sequence: TGCGCCAGCAGCCAAGACTTGAGGCTATCCCTAGGGCGGTTCTTC. Its translation is CASSQDLRLSLGRFF. V and J are TRBV4-3 and TRBJ2-1, with D unclear. Per the germline V gene, CDR1 is LGHNA and CDR2 is YSLEER. Trimming took 0 bases from V and 15 from J, leaving 21 bases between them. The CDR3 totals 15 residues.

In this sample, this clonotype turned up once. One end of the junction does not line up with germline, which may come from a read error. The J gene is TRBJ2-1, the V gene TRBV30; the match to TRBD2 covers 8 bases. The CDR3 has 13 amino acids. Germline CDR1 GTSNPN, CDR2 SVGIG (reference sequence). For the CDR3, the DNA is TGTGTCTGGAATTCGGGAGGGCGGGATGAGCAGTTCTTC. It is translated as CVWNSGGRDEQFF.

The V gene is TRBV6-2 or TRBV6-3, the J gene TRBJ2-1; 9 bases agree with TRBD1. The CDR3 covers 15 residues. V lost 9 bases and J lost 11; bases outside the gene matches: 17. The germline V gene encodes CDR1 MNHEY and CDR2 SVGEGT. For the CDR3, the DNA is TGTGCCAGTAGGACCTTGGGACAGGGATGGCATAAGCAGTTCTTC. Translation gives CASRTLGQGWHKQFF.

The J gene is TRBJ2-3, the V gene TRBV29-1; TRBD1 matches 10 bases. Germline V gene data show CDR1 as SQVTM and CDR2 as ANQGSEA. V lost 2 bases and J lost 5; bases outside the gene matches: 19. The CDR3 spans 19 residues. As DNA, the CDR3 is TGCAGCGTTGAACTTCCGGGACAGGGGTATTCCGGTAGGGTAGATACGCAGTATTTT. Its protein is CSVELPGQGYSGRVDTQYF.

With regard to this clonotype: Lacking the conserved final phenylalanine or tryptophan, this CDR3 likely reflects a read error. The chain employs TRBV11-2 and TRBJ2-5, with D possibly TRBD1 on 5 matching bases. CDR1 and CDR2 from the germline V gene are SGHAT and FQNNGV. The CDR3 contains 14 residues. CDR3 sequence reads: CVSSSEQVQENQYI. CDR3 in DNA: TGTGTCAGCAGCTCTGAACAGGTCCAAGAGAACCAGTACATC.